The rows below give T cell receptor beta chains drawn from one sample of a study of blood T cell repertoires in COVID-19. Sequencing used immunoSEQ multiplex PCR; TCRdb keeps in-frame clones, though not all of them. The sample records roughly 300,000 clones, 83% being singletons. The material sequenced was peripheral blood. The origin of the receptors is a woman between 50 and 59 years old with acute or convalescent COVID-19. Each CDR3 is given with its conserved first and last residue. Fields, in order: D gene, clone size, V gene, J gene, CDR3 DNA, CDR3 protein. D genes are given only for firm matches. Rows give clone size only sometimes, using once, few, many, or a class for an expanded clone.

d_gene: TRBD1
abundance: few
v_gene: TRBV24-1
j_gene: TRBJ1-2
CDR3nt: TGTGCCACCAGTGATACGACAGGGGAAGGCTACACCTTC
CDR3aa: CATSDTTGEGYTF

d_gene: .
abundance: .
v_gene: TRBV6-6
j_gene: TRBJ1-5
CDR3nt: TGTGCCACCTATACTCCGACAGCACATCAGCCCCAGCATTTT
CDR3aa: CATYTPTAHQPQHF

d_gene: TRBD2
abundance: .
v_gene: TRBV5-1
j_gene: TRBJ2-1
CDR3nt: TGCGCCAGCGGCCCTAGCGGGGCCATCTACAATGAGCAGTTCTTC
CDR3aa: CASGPSGAIYNEQFF

d_gene: .
abundance: .
v_gene: TRBV29-1
j_gene: TRBJ2-7
CDR3nt: TGCAGCGTTGACGCCGGTGTGAGAGGCGAGCAGTACTTC
CDR3aa: CSVDAGVRGEQYF

d_gene: TRBD1
abundance: .
v_gene: TRBV11-2
j_gene: TRBJ1-2
CDR3nt: TGTGCCAGCAGCTTACGGACAGGGGGAAAGAACTATGGCTACACCTTC
CDR3aa: CASSLRTGGKNYGYTF

d_gene: TRBD1
abundance: few
v_gene: TRBV19
j_gene: TRBJ1-5
CDR3nt: TGTGCCAGTAGGGGTCAGCCGGGACAGCCTATCTCGCCCCAGCATTTT
CDR3aa: CASRGQPGQPISPQHF

d_gene: .
abundance: .
v_gene: TRBV21-1
j_gene: TRBJ1-4
CDR3nt: TGTGCCAGCAGCCAAACGGACTGCGGAAATGAAAAACTGTTTTTT
CDR3aa: CASSQTDCGNEKLFF

d_gene: TRBD1
abundance: .
v_gene: TRBV18
j_gene: TRBJ1-3
CDR3nt: TGTGCCAGCTCAACGGACAGGATCTTTAGTGGCTCTGGAAACACCATATATTTT
CDR3aa: CASSTDRIFSGSGNTIYF

d_gene: .
abundance: .
v_gene: TRBV27
j_gene: TRBJ1-2
CDR3nt: TGTGCCAGCAGTACAGGGAACTATGGCTACACCTTC
CDR3aa: CASSTGNYGYTF

d_gene: TRBD1
abundance: few
v_gene: TRBV28
j_gene: TRBJ1-5
CDR3nt: TGTGCCAGCAGTCCTTGGACAGGGGCTTCTAGCAATCAGCCCCAGCATTTT
CDR3aa: CASSPWTGASSNQPQHF

d_gene: .
abundance: once
v_gene: TRBV6-1
j_gene: TRBJ2-5
CDR3nt: TGTGCCAGCAGTGAAATCGTGGGAGGGGGTAAGGAGACCCAGTACTTC
CDR3aa: CASSEIVGGGKETQYF

d_gene: .
abundance: .
v_gene: TRBV6-5
j_gene: TRBJ2-3
CDR3nt: TGTGCCAGCTTCACCAGTTTAGATACGCAGTATTTT
CDR3aa: CASFTSLDTQYF

d_gene: .
abundance: .
v_gene: TRBV21-1
j_gene: TRBJ2-7
CDR3nt: TGTGCCTCACCGGGACAAACCTACGAGCAGTACTTC
CDR3aa: CASPGQTYEQYF

d_gene: TRBD1
abundance: .
v_gene: TRBV3-1/TRBV3-2
j_gene: TRBJ2-7
CDR3nt: TGTGCCAGCAGCCCTCCGGGACAGGGAAACGAGCAGTACTTC
CDR3aa: CASSPPGQGNEQYF

d_gene: .
abundance: .
v_gene: TRBV11-3
j_gene: TRBJ2-5
CDR3nt: TGTGCCAGCAGCCCCCTACCGGACAGACAAGAGACCCAGTACTTC
CDR3aa: CASSPLPDRQETQYF

d_gene: .
abundance: .
v_gene: TRBV6-5
j_gene: TRBJ2-1
CDR3nt: TGTGCCAGCGGGGGGTTAGGCGGGGCGCGCAATGAGCAGTTCTTC
CDR3aa: CASGGLGGARNEQFF